The rows below give T cell receptor beta chains drawn from one sample of a study of PD-L1 blockade in urothelial cancer. Method: immunoSEQ multiplex PCR; TCRdb's copy keeps in-frame clones and lacks some. The sample holds 90,000 or so clones, 70% to 90% seen once. The sequencing used PBMCs, collected around atezolizumab (anti-PD-L1) treatment. The receptor source for this set is a woman of 80 years or more with urothelial cancer. Each CDR3 is given with its conserved first and last residue. Each record gives: CDR3 protein, CDR3 DNA, clone size, V gene, D gene, J gene. The D gene is left open where the match is weak. Size is stated for part of the rows, as once, few or many counts, or as a class when the clone is expanded.

CASASSGGTFSRKYGYTF | TGTGCCAGCGCCTCGTCCGGAGGGACCTTCAGCAGAAAATATGGCTACACCTTC | . | TRBV27 | . | TRBJ1-2
CASSQGTPGDTGELFF | TGTGCCAGCAGCCAAGGGACTCCCGGGGACACCGGGGAGCTGTTTTTT | . | TRBV14 | . | TRBJ2-2
CASSTRTGTYEQYF | TGTGCCAGTAGTACAAGGACAGGAACTTACGAGCAGTACTTC | . | TRBV19 | TRBD1 | TRBJ2-7
CASSLGGSRSTDTQYF | TGTGCCAGCAGCCTCGGGGGGTCCAGGAGCACAGATACGCAGTATTTT | few | TRBV11-2 | TRBD2 | TRBJ2-3
CASSRGGTSSYEQYF | TGTGCCAGCTCTAGGGGGGGCACGAGCTCCTACGAGCAGTACTTC | . | TRBV18 | . | TRBJ2-7
CASSQCWGPGNTIYF | TGCGCCAGCAGTCAGTGCTGGGGGCCTGGAAACACCATATATTTT | . | TRBV23-1 | . | TRBJ1-3
CASSDIRDRLNTEAFF | TGTGCCAGCAGCGACATCCGGGACAGGTTGAACACTGAAGCTTTCTTT | once | TRBV9 | TRBD1 | TRBJ1-1
CASSGLAGAGEQFF | TGTGCCAGCAGTGGACTAGCGGGTGCGGGGGAGCAGTTCTTC | once | TRBV2 | TRBD2 | TRBJ2-1
CAISRLPQGQRTNEKLFF | TGTGCCATCAGTCGCCTACCTCAGGGACAAAGAACTAATGAAAAACTGTTTTTT | . | TRBV10-3 | . | TRBJ1-4
CASSWGDTNTGELFF | TGTGCCAGCAGTTGGGGGGATACGAACACCGGGGAGCTGTTTTTT | . | TRBV27 | . | TRBJ2-2
CASSLPRDSGEAFF | TGTGCCAGCAGCCTGCCCCGGGACAGCGGGGAAGCTTTCTTT | . | TRBV11-2 | TRBD1 | TRBJ1-1
CASSFESATGELFF | TGCGCCAGCAGCTTTGAGAGCGCCACCGGGGAGCTGTTTTTT | few | TRBV5-1 | . | TRBJ2-2
CASSPTSGGAPNTEAFF | TGCGCCAGCAGCCCTACGTCCGGGGGGGCCCCGAACACTGAAGCTTTCTTT | . | TRBV5-1 | . | TRBJ1-1